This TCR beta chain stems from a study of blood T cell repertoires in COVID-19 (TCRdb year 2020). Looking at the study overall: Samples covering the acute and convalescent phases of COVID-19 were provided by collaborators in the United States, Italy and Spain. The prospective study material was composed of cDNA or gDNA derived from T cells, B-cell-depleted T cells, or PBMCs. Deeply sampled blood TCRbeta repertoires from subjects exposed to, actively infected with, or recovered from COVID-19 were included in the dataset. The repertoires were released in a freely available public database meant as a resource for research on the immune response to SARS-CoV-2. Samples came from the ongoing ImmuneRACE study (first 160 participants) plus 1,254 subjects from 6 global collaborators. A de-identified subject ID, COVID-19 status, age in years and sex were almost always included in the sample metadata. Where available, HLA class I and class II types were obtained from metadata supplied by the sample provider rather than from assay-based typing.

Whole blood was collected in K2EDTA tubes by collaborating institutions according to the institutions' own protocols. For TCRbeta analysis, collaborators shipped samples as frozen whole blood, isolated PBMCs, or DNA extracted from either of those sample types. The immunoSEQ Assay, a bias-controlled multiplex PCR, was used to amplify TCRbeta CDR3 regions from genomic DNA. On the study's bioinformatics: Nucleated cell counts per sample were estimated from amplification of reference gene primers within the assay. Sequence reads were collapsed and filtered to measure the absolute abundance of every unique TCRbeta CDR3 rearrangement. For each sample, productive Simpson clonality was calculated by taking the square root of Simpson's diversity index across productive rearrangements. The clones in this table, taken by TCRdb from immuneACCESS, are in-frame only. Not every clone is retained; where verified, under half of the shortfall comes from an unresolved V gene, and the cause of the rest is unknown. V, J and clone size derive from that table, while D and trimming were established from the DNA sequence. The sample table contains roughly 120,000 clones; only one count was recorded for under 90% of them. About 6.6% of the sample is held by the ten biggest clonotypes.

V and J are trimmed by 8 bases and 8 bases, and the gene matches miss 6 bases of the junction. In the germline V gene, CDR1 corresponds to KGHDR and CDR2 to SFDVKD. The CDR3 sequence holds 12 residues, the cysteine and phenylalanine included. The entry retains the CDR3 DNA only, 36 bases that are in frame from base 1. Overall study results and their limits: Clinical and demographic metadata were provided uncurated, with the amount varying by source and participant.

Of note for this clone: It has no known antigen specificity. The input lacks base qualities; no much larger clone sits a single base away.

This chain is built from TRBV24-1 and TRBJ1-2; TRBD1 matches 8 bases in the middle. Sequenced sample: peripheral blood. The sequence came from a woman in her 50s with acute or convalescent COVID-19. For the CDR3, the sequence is CATTQGARGYTF. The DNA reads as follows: TGTGCCACCACCCAGGGGGCGCGAGGCTACACCTTC.